This TCR beta chain comes out of a study of cytomegalovirus exposure and HLA in healthy donors. To note about this clone: Its matching antigen is unknown.

PCR used 60 Vbeta primers and 13 Jbeta primers. Profiling relied on immunoSEQ multiplex PCR, and the TCRdb table lists in-frame clones only, not all of them. Recorded for this sample: about 30,000 clones. Study-wide results and limits: There were several of the most significant clusters that appeared linked to common viral pathogens in a later analysis. In an earlier analysis, most TCR beta V segments were productive about 87% or about 30% of the time. Most TCR sequences showed up rarely, but some public TCRs showed up in many donors.

This clonotype was sampled from a female donor in good health and CMV-seronegative. Sequencing input: PBMCs.

CDR3: CASSVRLAGAYNEQFF. The CDR3 DNA reads as TGTGCCAGCAGCGTACGACTAGCGGGGGCCTACAATGAGCAGTTCTTC. The rearrangement joins TRBV9 to TRBJ2-1, with 12 bases aligning to TRBD2. The junction had 1 base not matched to a gene; V was cut back by 1 base and J by 2 bases. Germline V gene sequence: CDR1 SGDLS, CDR2 YYNGEE. The CDR3 contains 16 residues.